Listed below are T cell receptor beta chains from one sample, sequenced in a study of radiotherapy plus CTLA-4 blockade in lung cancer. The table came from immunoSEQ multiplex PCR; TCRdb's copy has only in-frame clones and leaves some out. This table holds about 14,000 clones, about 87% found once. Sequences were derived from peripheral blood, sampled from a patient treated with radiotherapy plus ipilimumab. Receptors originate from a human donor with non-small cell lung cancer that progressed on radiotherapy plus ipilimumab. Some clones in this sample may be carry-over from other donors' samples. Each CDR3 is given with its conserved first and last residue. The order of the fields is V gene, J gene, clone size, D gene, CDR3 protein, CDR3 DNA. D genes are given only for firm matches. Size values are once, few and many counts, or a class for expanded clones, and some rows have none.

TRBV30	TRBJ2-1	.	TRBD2	CAWSGAGVTYNEQFF	TGTGCCTGGAGTGGAGCGGGAGTTACCTACAATGAGCAGTTCTTC
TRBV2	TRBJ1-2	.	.	CASSRVGGYTF	TGTGCCAGCTCCAGGGTAGGCGGCTACACCTTC
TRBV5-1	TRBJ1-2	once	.	CASSEVSSGYTF	TGCGCCAGCAGTGAGGTGTCGAGTGGCTACACCTTC
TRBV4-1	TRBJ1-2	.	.	CASSRGPGYGYTF	TGCGCCAGCAGCCGGGGGCCGGGCTATGGCTACACCTTC
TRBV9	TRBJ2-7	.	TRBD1	CASSAGQGTYEQYF	TGTGCCAGCAGCGCAGGACAGGGGACCTACGAGCAGTACTTC
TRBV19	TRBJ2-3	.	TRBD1	CASSKGQGQFATQYF	TGTGCCAGTAGTAAAGGACAGGGACAATTTGCTACGCAGTATTTT
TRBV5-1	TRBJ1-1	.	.	CASSIQTGLNTEAFF	TGCGCCAGCAGCATTCAGACAGGTCTGAACACTGAAGCTTTCTTT
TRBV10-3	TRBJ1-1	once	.	CAISEQGYTEAFF	TGTGCCATCAGCGAACAGGGCTACACTGAAGCTTTCTTT
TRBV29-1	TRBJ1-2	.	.	CSVDSTYYGYTF	TGCAGCGTTGACTCAACATACTATGGCTACACCTTC
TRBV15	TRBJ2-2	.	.	CATSRPGSTGELFF	TGTGCCACCAGCAGACCGGGTTCCACCGGGGAGCTGTTTTTT
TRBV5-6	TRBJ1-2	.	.	CASSLLSSNYGYTF	TGTGCCAGCAGCCTGCTTAGCTCTAACTATGGCTACACCTTC
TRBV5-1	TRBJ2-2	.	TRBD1	CASSYGQGNTGELFF	TGCGCCAGCAGCTACGGACAGGGGAACACCGGGGAGCTGTTTTTT
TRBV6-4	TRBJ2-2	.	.	CASSQGPLTGELFF	TGTGCCAGCAGTCAGGGCCCCTTGACCGGGGAGCTGTTTTTT
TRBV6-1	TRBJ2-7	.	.	CASSEYYEQYF	TGTGCCAGCAGTGAATACTACGAGCAGTACTTC
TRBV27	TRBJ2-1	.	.	CASSLSLYNEQFF	TGTGCCAGCAGTTTATCCCTCTACAATGAGCAGTTCTTC
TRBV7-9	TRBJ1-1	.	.	CASSPETVMNTEAFF	TGTGCCAGCAGCCCAGAGACAGTAATGAACACTGAAGCTTTCTTT
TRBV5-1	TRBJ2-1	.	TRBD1	CASRPGGSNNEQFF	TGCGCCAGCAGGCCAGGGGGATCCAACAATGAGCAGTTCTTC
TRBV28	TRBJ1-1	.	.	CASSSRGNTEAFF	TGTGCCAGCAGTTCCCGGGGGAACACTGAAGCTTTCTTT
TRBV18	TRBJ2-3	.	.	CASSPTGDLTDTQYF	TGTGCCAGCTCACCAACGGGAGACTTGACAGATACGCAGTATTTT
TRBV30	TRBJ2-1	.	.	CAWSLGQYNEQFF	TGTGCCTGGAGTCTTGGACAGTACAATGAGCAGTTCTTC
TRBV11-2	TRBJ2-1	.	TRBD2	CASSLLSGRYNEQFF	TGTGCCAGCAGCTTGCTTAGCGGGAGATACAATGAGCAGTTCTTC
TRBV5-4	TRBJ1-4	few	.	CASSNIGAAANEKLFF	TGTGCCAGCAGCAACATTGGGGCGGCAGCCAATGAAAAACTGTTTTTT
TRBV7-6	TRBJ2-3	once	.	CASKVSGRWTDTQYF	TGTGCCAGCAAAGTTTCAGGGCGGTGGACAGATACGCAGTATTTT
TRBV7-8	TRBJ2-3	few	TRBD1	CASSFRTGFTDTQYF	TGTGCCAGCAGCTTTAGGACAGGCTTCACAGATACGCAGTATTTT
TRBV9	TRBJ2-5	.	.	CASSTGVARETQYF	TGTGCCAGCAGTACCGGGGTGGCAAGGGAGACCCAGTACTTC
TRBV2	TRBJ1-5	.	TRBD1	CASSEGTDNQPQHF	TGTGCCAGCAGTGAGGGGACAGACAATCAGCCCCAGCATTTT
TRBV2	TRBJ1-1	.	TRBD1	CASTQGVGTEAFF	TGTGCCAGCACACAGGGGGTTGGCACTGAAGCTTTCTTT
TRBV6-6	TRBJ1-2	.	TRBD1	CASSSQGVEYGYTF	TGTGCCAGCAGTTCACAGGGGGTGGAGTATGGCTACACCTTC
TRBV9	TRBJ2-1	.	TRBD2	CASSVDPSGTYNEQFF	TGTGCCAGCAGCGTAGATCCTAGCGGGACCTACAATGAGCAGTTCTTC
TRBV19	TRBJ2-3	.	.	CASSMLGLPDADTQYF	TGTGCCAGTAGTATGCTCGGACTTCCCGACGCAGATACGCAGTATTTT
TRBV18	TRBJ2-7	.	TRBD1	CASSRGQGPSYEQYF	TGTGCCAGCTCCCGGGGACAGGGGCCCTCCTACGAGCAGTACTTC
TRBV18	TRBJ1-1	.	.	CASSPLTDRNTEAFF	TGTGCCAGCTCACCGCTGACAGACAGGAACACTGAAGCTTTCTTT
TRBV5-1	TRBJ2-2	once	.	CASRRQTFIQNTGELFF	TGCGCCAGCCGACGCCAGACTTTTATACAAAACACCGGGGAGCTGTTTTTT
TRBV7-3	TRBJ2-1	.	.	CASSPYPLSSYNEQFF	TGTGCCAGCAGTCCCTACCCACTGAGCTCCTACAATGAGCAGTTCTTC
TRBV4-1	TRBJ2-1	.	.	CASSPPGAGDYNEQFF	TGCGCCAGCAGCCCCCCAGGAGCGGGTGACTACAATGAGCAGTTCTTC
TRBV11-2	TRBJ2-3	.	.	CASSLNGIATYTQYF	TGTGCCAGCAGCTTAAATGGGATAGCGACCTATACGCAGTATTTT
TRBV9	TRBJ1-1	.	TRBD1	CASSPKIRDSSRTEAFF	TGTGCCAGCAGCCCAAAGATCCGGGACAGCTCTCGCACTGAAGCTTTCTTT
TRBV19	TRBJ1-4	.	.	CASSMVQLGEKLFF	TGTGCCAGTAGTATGGTACAGTTAGGTGAAAAACTGTTTTTT
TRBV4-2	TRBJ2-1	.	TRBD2	CASSQMSGSFNEQFF	TGTGCCAGCAGCCAAATGAGCGGGAGTTTCAATGAGCAGTTCTTC
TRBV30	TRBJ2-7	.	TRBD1	CAWSGTGEQYF	TGTGCCTGGAGTGGGACAGGCGAGCAGTACTTC
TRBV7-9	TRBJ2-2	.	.	CASSLGIYTGELFF	TGTGCCAGCAGCTTAGGTATCTACACCGGGGAGCTGTTTTTT
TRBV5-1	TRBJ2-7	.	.	CASSSDTSSAFYEQYF	TGCGCCAGCAGCTCGGATACTAGCTCGGCTTTTTACGAGCAGTACTTC
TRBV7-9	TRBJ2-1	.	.	CASIARSSSYNEQFF	TGTGCCAGCATAGCGCGGAGTAGCTCCTACAATGAGCAGTTCTTC
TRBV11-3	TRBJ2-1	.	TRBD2	CASSRGLAAYNEQFF	TGTGCCAGCAGCCGCGGACTAGCGGCCTACAATGAGCAGTTCTTC
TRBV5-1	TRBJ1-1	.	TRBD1	CASDPGTGGFLNTEAFF	TGCGCCAGTGACCCCGGGACAGGGGGCTTTTTGAACACTGAAGCTTTCTTT
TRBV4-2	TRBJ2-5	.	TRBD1	CASSQEGQPGETQYF	TGTGCCAGCAGCCAAGAGGGACAGCCCGGAGAGACCCAGTACTTC
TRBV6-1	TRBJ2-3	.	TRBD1	CASSEREGTGTSTDTQYF	TGTGCCAGCAGTGAAAGGGAGGGGACAGGGACTAGCACAGATACGCAGTATTTT
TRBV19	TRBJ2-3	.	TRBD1	CASSILTGGTHTQYF	TGTGCCAGTAGTATTCTGACAGGGGGCACACATACGCAGTATTTT
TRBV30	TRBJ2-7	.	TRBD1	CAWSAMGQSYEQYF	TGTGCCTGGAGCGCCATGGGACAGTCCTACGAGCAGTACTTC
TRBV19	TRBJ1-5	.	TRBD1	CASSWGQGAQPQHF	TGTGCCAGTAGTTGGGGACAGGGGGCTCAGCCCCAGCATTTT
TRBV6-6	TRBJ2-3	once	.	CASTVPGLADTQYF	TGTGCCAGCACGGTCCCGGGACTTGCAGATACGCAGTATTTT
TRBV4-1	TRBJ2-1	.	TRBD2	CASSQVLAGGHNEQFF	TGCGCCAGCAGCCAAGTTCTAGCGGGGGGGCATAATGAGCAGTTCTTC
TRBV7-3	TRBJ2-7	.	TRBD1	CASSLTGQGIEQYF	TGTGCCAGCAGCTTAACGGGACAGGGAATCGAGCAGTACTTC